The subject of this entry is one T cell receptor beta chain. The CDR3 extends over 18 amino acids. With 3 bases clipped from V and 3 bases from J, the junction kept 16 bases outside the gene matches. Germline CDR1 and CDR2: LGHDT and YNNKEL (reference sequence). This entry belongs to a study of blood T cell repertoires in COVID-19. On the study more broadly: T cells, B-cell-depleted T cells, or PBMCs supplied cDNA or gDNA.

The authors' processing: Amplification with reference gene primers provided the estimates of nucleated cell counts. The method was immunoSEQ multiplex PCR; TCRdb's version includes in-frame clones alone and lacks a portion of them. V and J calls and clone size are as listed in that table; D and trimming were resolved from the DNA. The sample holds approximately 220,000 clones, around 84% seen once. The chain links TRBV3-1 (or the pseudogene TRBV3-2) to TRBJ1-2, with 7 bases aligning to TRBD1. This clonotype was obtained from an older woman who had recovered from COVID-19. The source material was peripheral blood. For the CDR3, the DNA is TGTGCCAGCAGCCATGATACAGGGGCCGCTCCTAGGGACTATGGCTACACCTTC. Amino acid sequence: CASSHDTGAAPRDYGYTF.